This TCR beta chain was recovered during a study of CD8+ T cells in alopecia areata (dated by TCRdb to the late 2010s). About the study as a whole: Treated patients were enrolled in an open-label pilot trial of oral tofacitinib at 5 to 10 mg twice daily for moderate-to-severe alopecia areata. In treated patients, disease severity was measured using the SALT score, which gives the percentage of scalp surface area affected. In humans, TCRbeta sequencing was performed on scalp tissue and on sorted CD4+ and CD8+ peripheral blood T cells from healthy controls and from patients with patchy or totalis/universalis alopecia areata. Tofacitinib was administered for 6 to 18 months, and 6 months of follow-up off drug were then conducted to assess delayed response and recurrence. immunoSEQ multiplex PCR using 35 Vbeta forward primers and 13 Jbeta reverse primers was used to amplify TCRbeta CDR3 regions. Patients on tofacitinib were biopsied at baseline and after 4 and 24 weeks of treatment, and several of the patients also had a later scalp biopsy. In both human patients and the C3H/HeJ mouse model, the study applied high-throughput TCRbeta sequencing to look at T cell clonal expansion in alopecia areata. Clonality in the scalp was compared among normal scalp (n=4), patchy alopecia areata scalp (n=8), and alopecia totalis/universalis scalp (n=8). RNA came from the PAXgene miRNA kit for fixed scalp, the miRNeasy kit for PBMCs, and the RNeasy kit for mouse skin. Summary of the overall study and its limitations: Scalp TCR repertoire analysis is complicated because resident alphabeta T cells in normal human skin are also sequenced, whereas mouse skin is dominated by gammadelta T cells. Many expanded lesional clones were found to persist in scalp and blood during tofacitinib treatment, and relapse after treatment cessation may be partly explained by this persistence. Because the treated cohort was small and included a single nonresponder, larger studies are needed to assess links between baseline CD8+ expansion and response. Shared TCR sequences between patients were less evident than in mice, which may be partly attributable to HLA diversity in the patient population. Tofacitinib significantly lowered scalp clonality and the number of expanded CD8+ clones among the top 100 scalp clones. Lesional scalp, especially in alopecia totalis/universalis, showed higher clonality and more expanded CD8+ clones than normal scalp, suggesting antigenic drive.

According to the study, the label for this sample's time point signals: about 4 weeks on oral tofacitinib. The treatment or condition tag for this specimen amounts to: oral pan-JAK inhibitor, 5-10 mg twice daily. From alopecia areata patients, peripheral blood was collected along with lesional scalp punch biopsies. PBMCs were separated by density centrifugation and stained for CD3, CD4 and CD8, after which CD4+ and CD8+ T cells were sorted on a FACSAria. The CDR3 contains 13 residues, cysteine and phenylalanine counted. Of the read, only the CDR3 DNA is kept; its 39 bases are in frame from base 1. CDR1 SGHRS and CDR2 YFSETQ are derived from the germline V gene. Trimming costs V 3 bases and J 4 bases, and their ends lie 10 bases apart. Library creation used the immunoSEQ multiplex PCR assay. RNA was extracted from all samples and reverse transcribed into cDNA, which served as template for TCR sequencing. First-strand cDNA was synthesized with SuperScript III using a 2:1 mix of oligo-dT and random hexamers. Amplification bias was assessed with a synthetic immune receptor repertoire, and residual bias was removed computationally. Under the source paper's analysis protocol: After raw reads were preprocessed to remove errors, the CDR3 was defined following IMGT conventions as running from the conserved cysteine to phenylalanine. Clonality was computed by normalizing Shannon entropy by log2 of the number of productive unique TCRs and subtracting the result from 1. Whether scalp clones were CD4 or CD8 was inferred by matching scalp TCRbeta sequences against CD4 and CD8 repertoires sorted from blood. The table comes from immuneACCESS by way of TCRdb, which keeps in-frame sequences with V and J called. Part of the clones is missing from these tables; in studies checked, under half for an unresolved V gene and the rest for unknown reasons. Clone size and the V and J calls come from that table; the DNA yielded D and trimming. In all, the sample holds some 200,000 clones, and under 75% of those were seen once. 1.5% to 2% of the sample is in the top ten clones.

This clone was seen more than once but under ten times. Its antigen specificity is not known. Nothing much larger sits one base from this clone, and base qualities are not available. Sequences were derived from CD4+ T cells sorted from blood, sampled at week 4, from a patient treated with tofacitinib. The source is a human donor with alopecia areata. The chain was built from TRBV5-1 and TRBJ2-5; TRBD1 is perhaps the D gene, given 6 matching bases. CDR3 loop: CASSSAGAETQYF. The bases read TGCGCCAGCAGCTCGGCAGGGGCAGAGACCCAGTACTTC.